Each of the 31 T cell receptor beta chains below was sequenced from the same sample in a study of Tregs in tolerant kidney transplant recipients. TCRdb's table, derived via immunoSEQ multiplex PCR, lists solely in-frame clones and lacks some. The data show hundreds of thousands of clones, about 80% seen once. The sequencing sample was made of CD4+ T cells from blood. These receptor sequences come from a human donor in good health.

The rearrangement links TRBV5-1 to TRBJ2-2; weak D call: TRBD1 (6 bases). From germline, CDR1 is SGHRS and CDR2 YFSETQ. V lost 1 base, J lost 4 bases, and 14 bases lay in between. This CDR3 has 16 amino acids. The DNA for the CDR3 is TGCGCCAGCAGCTTGCGGGCAGGGGTTAGCACCGGGGAGCTGTTTTTT. Translated, it gives CASSLRAGVSTGELFF.

The chain carries TRBV5-1 and TRBJ2-7; D is perhaps TRBD1 (6 bases). V dropped 5 bases and J dropped 3 bases, with 15 bases sitting between them. CDR1 SGHRS and CDR2 YFSETQ come from the germline V gene. The CDR3 covers 14 residues. The CDR3 DNA sequence: TGCGCCAGCAGATATGGGACAACGAACTACGAGCAGTACTTC. This codes for CASRYGTTNYEQYF.

The genes are TRBV19 and TRBJ1-5; D is unclear. Trimming cost V 3 bases and J 4 bases, with 7 bases left between them. Germline V lookup: CDR1 LNHDA, CDR2 SQIVND (reference sequence). The CDR3 has 13 amino acids. CDR3 loop: CASSIGRNQPQHF. CDR3 in DNA: TGTGCCAGTAGTATCGGTAGAAATCAGCCCCAGCATTTT.

The gene calls are TRBV6-5 and TRBJ1-1; D gene uncertain. The germline gives CDR1 MNHEY, CDR2 SVGAGI. This CDR3 has 14 amino acids. The V gene lost 6 bases and the J gene lost 0 bases, with 11 bases spanning the gap. The CDR3 nucleotides are TGTGCCAGCAGGGCGACACCAGTGAACACTGAAGCTTTCTTT. Translating gives CASRATPVNTEAFF.

The CDR3 region is CASSRIPWGQYEQYF. The CDR3 region has the DNA TGCGCCAGCAGCCGGATACCATGGGGGCAATACGAGCAGTACTTC. This chain connects TRBV4-1 to TRBJ2-7; perhaps TRBD1 as D (6 bases). V lost 4 bases and J 4 bases, leaving 17 bases between the germline ends. Per germline, CDR1 MGHRA and CDR2 YSYEKL. CDR3 length: 15 residues.

CDR3 sequence (DNA): TGCAGCAGCGGGACCGGCTATGGCTACACCTTC. It encodes CSSGTGYGYTF. The genes are TRBV29-1 and TRBJ1-2; weak D call: TRBD1 (5 bases). The CDR3 spans 11 residues. V shed 8 bases and J shed 4 bases, with 11 bases lying between them. Per germline, CDR1 SQVTM and CDR2 ANQGSEA.

V usage is TRBV6-5 and J usage is TRBJ2-1; D unclear. The CDR3 totals 16 residues. V was clipped by 2 bases and J by 2 bases, with 13 bases between them. From germline, CDR1 is MNHEY and CDR2 SVGAGI. The CDR3 DNA follows: TGTGCCAGCAGTTACCGCCCCATGGTAACCTACAATGAGCAGTTCTTC. Translated: CASSYRPMVTYNEQFF.

The chain is built from TRBV19 and TRBJ2-1; TRBD2 matches 10 bases. The germline V gene encodes CDR1 LNHDA and CDR2 SQIVND (reference sequence). Germline trimming cut 4 bases from V and 10 bases from J; bases unmatched to any gene: 10. The CDR3 totals 15 residues. CDR3 sequence: CASSTSGGFHGEQFF. The CDR3 DNA is TGTGCCAGTAGTACTAGCGGGGGTTTCCATGGAGAGCAGTTCTTC.

This chain uses TRBV6-1 with TRBJ2-7, with 7 nucleotides matching TRBD1. Germline CDR1 reads MNHNS; CDR2 reads SASEGT. This CDR3 spans 15 amino acids. Trimming removed 1 base from V and 1 base from J; junction bases left unmatched: 4. CDR3: CASSEGGTASYEQYF. For the CDR3, the DNA is TGTGCCAGCAGTGAAGGTGGGACAGCTTCCTACGAGCAGTACTTC.

This clone was counted a few times. The chain has TRBV6-5 and TRBJ2-2; D possibly corresponds to TRBD1 (5 bases). CDR1 MNHEY and CDR2 SVGAGI come from the germline V gene. Trimming stripped 0 bases from V and 1 base from J, with 9 bases between. The CDR3 consists of 16 residues. CDR3: CASSYSRTMNTGELFF. DNA for the CDR3: TGTGCCAGCAGTTACTCAAGGACAATGAACACCGGGGAGCTGTTTTTT.

This clone is a singleton in its sample. The V and J genes are TRBV6-5 and TRBJ1-3; D call uncertain. The germline V and J ends were trimmed by 8 bases and 4 bases, with 18 bases remaining between them. Per germline, CDR1 MNHEY and CDR2 SVGAGI. This CDR3 spans 15 amino acids. The CDR3 sequence: CASRVISASGNTIYF. Written as DNA, the CDR3 is TGTGCCAGCCGGGTGATTAGCGCGTCGGGAAACACCATATATTTT.

The chain links TRBV11-3 to TRBJ2-7; 9 nucleotides align to TRBD1. The CDR3 is 15 amino acids. Germline-derived CDR1 and CDR2 are SGHNT and YENEEA. J gave up 3 bases and V 4 bases, and 7 bases lay outside the gene matches. The CDR3 loop reads CASSSGTGIIYEQYF. The CDR3 nucleotides read TGTGCCAGCAGCTCCGGGACAGGGATTATCTACGAGCAGTACTTC.

The chain has TRBV11-2 and TRBJ2-5; TRBD1 matches at 12 bases. Germline CDR1 SGHAT, CDR2 FQNNGV. V was clipped by 5 bases and J by 4 bases; unmatched bases: 11. The CDR3 sequence is 17 residues long. CDR3 in DNA: TGTGCCAGCAGCAAAAAGGTTTGGGACAGGGGGCTAGAGACCCAGTACTTC. Translating it yields CASSKKVWDRGLETQYF.

This chain connects TRBV5-1 to TRBJ2-3, with 9 bases fitting TRBD1. V gave up 4 bases and J gave up 3 bases; unmatched junction bases: 6. The CDR3 runs to 15 residues. CDR1 and CDR2 (germline): SGHRS, YFSETQ. This chain's CDR3 is CASSRGTGRTDTQYF. The CDR3 coding sequence is TGCGCCAGCAGCCGGGGGACAGGGAGGACAGATACGCAGTATTTT.

The table lists this clone with a few counts. J is TRBJ1-2 and V is TRBV7-2; a weak D match, TRBD1 (5 bases). Trimming cost V 2 bases and J 7 bases, with 11 bases left between them. Germline assignment: CDR1 SGHTA and CDR2 FQGNSA. The CDR3 spans 13 residues. The CDR3 DNA sequence: TGTGCCAGCAGCTTAATTGCGGGGGTTGGCTACACCTTC. Encoded protein: CASSLIAGVGYTF.

The rearrangement joins TRBV6-5 to TRBJ1-4; a possible D gene is TRBD1 (6 bases). Germline CDR1 is MNHEY and CDR2 is SVGAGI. This CDR3 is 14 amino acids long. The germline V and J ends were trimmed by 6 bases and 7 bases, with 15 bases remaining between them. For the CDR3, the DNA is TGTGCCAGCAGCGTGGGGGCCGCAGGTGAAAAACTGTTTTTT. Amino acids: CASSVGAAGEKLFF.

The J gene is TRBJ1-6, the V gene TRBV5-6, with a tentative D call TRBD1 (6 bases). The CDR3 has 17 amino acids. Trimming removed 2 bases at V and 10 bases at J, with 22 bases between. Germline loops: CDR1 SGHDT, CDR2 YYEEEE. In nucleotides, the CDR3 is TGTGCCAGCAGCTTTTGGGGGTACAGGGTTGGAGCCTCACCCCTCCACTTT. Translating it yields CASSFWGYRVGASPLHF.

The V and J genes are TRBV5-1 and TRBJ2-7; D remains unclear. CDR3 size: 14 residues. Trimming stripped 0 bases from V and 2 bases from J, with 9 bases between. Germline V gene lookup returns CDR1 SGHRS and CDR2 YFSETQ. The CDR3 DNA reads TGCGCCAGCAGCTTGGCTGGCCTCACCTACGAGCAGTACTTC. Its protein is CASSLAGLTYEQYF.

With regard to this clone: The same CDR3 arises from other DNA sequences in this sample as well. The chain joins TRBV4-1 to TRBJ2-5; D remains unclear. The CDR3 is made up of 14 amino acids. V shed 5 bases and J shed 2 bases, with 12 bases lying between them. Germline V CDR1 and CDR2: MGHRA, YSYEKL. CDR3 sequence (DNA): TGCGCCAGCAGCTCAACGGGCCAACAAGAGACCCAGTACTTC. This translates into CASSSTGQQETQYF.

Remarks on this clone: The sample holds other DNA sequences that translate to the same CDR3. V usage is TRBV7-9 and J usage is TRBJ1-5, with 7 nucleotides matching TRBD1. Germline lookup yields CDR1 SEHNR and CDR2 FQNEAQ (reference sequence). V was pared by 4 bases and J by 7 bases, with 4 bases of the junction left unmatched. This CDR3 is built from 13 residues. CDR3 protein: CASSSQGDQPQHF. The CDR3 DNA reads TGTGCCAGCAGCTCCCAGGGGGACCAGCCCCAGCATTTT.

The rearrangement links TRBV5-1 to TRBJ1-6; 9 bases align to TRBD1. Germline lookup yields CDR1 SGHRS and CDR2 YFSETQ. The CDR3 length is 15 residues. J lost 6 bases, V lost 4 bases, and 5 bases had no gene match. CDR3 bases: TGCGCCAGCAGCACGGGACAGGGCGGTAATTCACCCCTCCACTTT. The encoded protein is CASSTGQGGNSPLHF.

The rearrangement uses TRBV5-1 and TRBJ2-7, with no clear D. The CDR3 has 12 amino acids. Per germline, CDR1 SGHRS and CDR2 YFSETQ. CDR3: CAILAWGSRKYF. In nucleotides, the CDR3 is TGCGCGATCTTGGCTTGGGGTTCGCGGAAGTACTTC.

V is TRBV11-3 and J is TRBJ1-1; 7 bases map to TRBD1. The V and J ends lost 5 bases and 6 bases, in that order; junction bases with no gene match: 6. The CDR3 is 13 residues long. Germline V gene data show CDR1 as SGHNT and CDR2 as YENEEA. The DNA for the CDR3 is TGTGCCAGCAGCCTACGACAGGGATCTGAAGCTTTCTTT. It encodes CASSLRQGSEAFF. Based on the CDR3 plus reference TRBV11-3 and TRBJ1-1, the full variable domain is EAGVVQSPRYKIIEKKQPVAFWCNPISGHNTLYWYLQNLGQGPELLIRYENEEAVDDSQLPKDRFSAERLKGVDSTLKIQPAELGDSAVYLCASSLRQGSEAFFGQGTRLTVV.

The rearrangement uses TRBV6-5 and TRBJ1-1, with D possibly matching TRBD1 (5 bases). Trimming pared 4 bases from V and 1 base from J, leaving 10 bases between. This CDR3 spans 14 amino acids. CDR1 is MNHEY and CDR2 is SVGAGI in the germline V gene. CDR3 in DNA: TGTGCCAGCAGTTTCGGCAGGGAGAACACTGAAGCTTTCTTT. It codes for CASSFGRENTEAFF.

The chain joins TRBV19 to TRBJ2-3, with 9 positions matching TRBD1. CDR1 and CDR2 (germline): LNHDA, SQIVND (reference sequence). CDR3 length: 13 residues. The ends lost 7 bases at V and 7 bases at J; junction bases unmatched: 6. CDR3 sequence reads: CASKTGGAYTQYF. In DNA, the CDR3 is TGTGCCAGTAAAACAGGGGGCGCATATACGCAGTATTTT.

This chain links TRBV11-2 with TRBJ2-3, with 13 bases aligning to TRBD2. J gave up 5 bases and V 3 bases, and 2 bases lay outside the gene matches. The CDR3 runs 15 residues. Germline assignment: CDR1 SGHAT and CDR2 FQNNGV. The CDR3 DNA is TGTGCCAGCAGCTTTACTAGCGGGGGGGGAGATACGCAGTATTTT. It encodes CASSFTSGGGDTQYF.

The V and J genes are TRBV18 and TRBJ1-2, with 7 positions matching TRBD1. The CDR3 consists of 15 residues. The J segment lost 7 bases and the V segment lost 4 bases, leaving 12 bases of the junction unmatched. Germline CDR1 is KGHSH and CDR2 is LQKENI. The CDR3, as DNA: TGTGCCAGCTCACGATATGGGCAGGGGGACAGTGGCTACACCTTC. The encoded protein is CASSRYGQGDSGYTF.

The V and J genes are TRBV6-5 and TRBJ2-7; D is unclear. CDR3 size: 11 residues. The V gene's germline CDR1 is MNHEY and CDR2 SVGAGI. Trimming took 9 bases from V and 7 from J, leaving 13 bases between them. The DNA for the CDR3 is TGTGCCAGTTTGGCTGTGAGGGAGCAGTACTTC. This sequence encodes CASLAVREQYF.

CDR3 sequence reads: CASSTAGHQPQHF. CDR3 DNA: TGTGCCAGTAGTACGGCAGGACATCAGCCCCAGCATTTT. The rearrangement links TRBV19 to TRBJ1-5, with D unclear. Trimming took 4 bases from V and 5 from J, leaving 9 bases between them. Germline CDR1 LNHDA, CDR2 SQIVND (reference sequence). The CDR3 extends over 13 amino acids.

This clone came up a few times. This chain connects TRBV11-3 to TRBJ2-1; possibly TRBD1 for D (5 bases). There are 12 residues in the CDR3. Germline V CDR1 and CDR2: SGHNT, YENEEA. V lost 3 bases to trimming and J lost 13 bases, with 13 bases between them. CDR3 residues: CASSLGKTEQFF. DNA for the CDR3: TGTGCCAGCAGCTTGGGGAAGACAGAACAGTTCTTC.

This chain connects TRBV5-5 to TRBJ1-6; D perhaps matches TRBD1 (5 bases). The CDR3 contains 17 residues. CDR1 is SGHKS and CDR2 is YYEKEE in the germline V gene (reference sequence). V lost 2 bases to trimming and J lost 3 bases, with 15 bases between them. This chain's CDR3 is CASSFLGTGGYNSPLHF. Here the CDR3 DNA reads TGTGCCAGCAGCTTTCTGGGGACCGGGGGCTATAATTCACCCCTCCACTTT.